The 18 T cell receptor beta chains below were found in one sample sequenced in a study of T cell responses to AZD1222 COVID-19 vaccine. TCRdb's table, derived via immunoSEQ multiplex PCR, lists solely in-frame clones and lacks some. The data show over 150,000 clones, roughly 92% seen once. Sequenced here: peripheral blood, sampled 28 days after the second AZD1222 dose. These receptors were obtained from an adult who received the AZD1222 COVID-19 vaccine.

CDR3 residues: CASFPGTEAFF. The CDR3 nucleotides are TGTGCCAGCTTCCCCGGGACTGAAGCTTTCTTT. The chain couples TRBV2 to TRBJ1-1; D is uncertain. Trimming removed 8 bases from V and 5 bases from J, with 9 bases in between. This CDR3 has 11 residues. Germline CDR1 reads SNHLY; CDR2 reads FYNNEI.

This clone is a singleton in its sample. The chain carries TRBV10-3 and TRBJ2-1; D may match TRBD1 or TRBD2 (5 bases each). Deletions cut 2 bases from V and 4 bases from J, with 12 bases between. Germline lookup yields CDR1 ENHRY and CDR2 SYGVKD. The CDR3 runs 15 residues. The CDR3 here is CAISERGPGYNEQFF. The DNA of the CDR3 is TGTGCCATCAGTGAGCGGGGACCCGGGTACAATGAGCAGTTCTTC.

CDR3 loop: CASSLGTYSNQPQHF. The CDR3 DNA is TGTGCCAGCAGCTTGGGGACGTATAGCAATCAGCCCCAGCATTTT. The chain is built from TRBV5-6 and TRBJ1-5; unclear D gene. With 0 bases removed from V and 0 bases from J, the gap between germline ends came to 7 bases. Germline V CDR1 and CDR2: SGHDT, YYEEEE. CDR3 size: 15 residues. Full variable domain (rest looked up from reference TRBV5-6 and TRBJ1-5): DAGVTQSPTHLIKTRGQQVTLRCSPKSGHDTVSWYQQALGQGPQFIFQYYEEEERQRGNFPDRFSGHQFPNYSSELNVNALLLGDSALYLCASSLGTYSNQPQHFGDGTRLSIL.

This sequence joins TRBV7-2 and TRBJ1-4; 8 nucleotides align to TRBD1. The CDR3 is made up of 14 amino acids. Germline CDR1 SGHTA, CDR2 FQGNSA. The trim removed 5 bases at V and 8 bases at J, leaving 7 bases unmatched. The CDR3 reads CASSRDRGGEKLFF. The CDR3 region has the DNA TGTGCCAGCAGCCGCGACAGGGGTGGGGAAAAACTGTTTTTT.

V is TRBV30 and J is TRBJ2-5, with 11 bases fitting TRBD2. There are 15 residues in the CDR3. After removal of 2 bases from V and 4 bases from J, the junction contained 6 bases not matched to a gene. The germline V gene encodes CDR1 GTSNPN and CDR2 SVGIG (reference sequence). The CDR3 DNA follows: TGTGCCTGGAGTTTTAGCGGGGGGGGTTTAGAGACCCAGTACTTC. Protein sequence: CAWSFSGGGLETQYF.

The CDR3 here is CASRDAGTPVTEAFF. Here the CDR3 DNA reads TGTGCCAGTCGTGACGCAGGCACACCCGTCACTGAAGCTTTCTTT. This chain joins TRBV19 and TRBJ1-1; D is unclear. The CDR3 consists of 15 residues. V was pared by 8 bases and J by 4 bases, with 20 bases between. The V gene's germline CDR1 is LNHDA and CDR2 SQIVND (reference sequence).

CDR3: CASSLNPTGGNQPQHF. CDR3 in DNA: TGTGCCAGCAGTCTAAATCCGACAGGGGGCAATCAGCCCCAGCATTTT. The V gene is TRBV27, the J gene TRBJ1-5, with 8 bases lining up with TRBD1. The CDR3 sequence is 16 residues long. Germline V gene data show CDR1 as MNHEY and CDR2 as SMNVEV (reference sequence). The V gene end was trimmed by 5 bases and the J gene end by 2 bases; junction bases not matched to a gene: 8.

The V and J genes are TRBV6-5 and TRBJ1-1, with TRBD1 as a possible D gene (5 bases). The CDR3 contains 13 residues. The germline CDR1 and CDR2 sequences are MNHEY and SVGAGI. V was clipped by 6 bases and J by 8 bases, with 16 bases between them. CDR3 amino acids: CASRLGLAGEAFF. In DNA, the CDR3 is TGTGCCAGCAGGTTGGGACTGGCCGGGGAAGCTTTCTTT.

The chain combines TRBV10-3 with TRBJ1-1; D is unclear. This CDR3 is 14 amino acids long. Looked up from germline, CDR1 is ENHRY and CDR2 is SYGVKD. With 6 bases removed from V and 2 bases from J, the gap between germline ends came to 13 bases. This CDR3 is CAIRPSGPNTEAFF. DNA of the CDR3: TGTGCCATCAGACCCTCCGGGCCTAACACTGAAGCTTTCTTT.

The chain couples TRBV3-1 (or the pseudogene TRBV3-2) to TRBJ1-1, with D perhaps TRBD1 (5 bases). Trimming left V 4 bases short and J 5 bases short, with 14 bases between. CDR3 length: 14 residues. CDR1 and CDR2 from the germline V gene are LGHDT and YNNKEL (reference sequence). The CDR3 sequence is CASSPARVWTEAFF. The CDR3 bases are TGTGCCAGCAGCCCCGCCAGGGTGTGGACTGAAGCTTTCTTT.

The V call is TRBV21-1, the J call TRBJ2-5; the table's D call of TRBD1 was not tested on the DNA. TRBV21-1 is a pseudogene locus. The CDR3 loop spans 17 amino acids. CDR3 coding DNA: TGTGCCAGCAGCAAAGAGCTCCCGGACAGGGGGACGGAGACCCAGTACTTC. Protein: CASSKELPDRGTETQYF.

This clone has a single count. The V gene is TRBV25-1, the J gene TRBJ1-4, with 9 positions matching TRBD1. The germline CDR1 and CDR2 sequences are MGHDK and SYGVNS. The CDR3 is made up of 15 amino acids. V dropped 3 bases and J dropped 7; count of bases not matched to a gene: 6. CDR3 residues: CASSETGQGGEKLFF. The CDR3 bases are TGTGCCAGCAGTGAGACGGGACAGGGTGGTGAAAAACTGTTTTTT.

V is TRBV6-5 and J is TRBJ2-1; D perhaps matches TRBD2 (7 bases). CDR3 length: 16 residues. Trimming cost V 0 bases and J 5 bases, with 14 bases left between them. Germline V CDR1 and CDR2: MNHEY, SVGAGI. The CDR3 bases are TGTGCCAGCAGTTACTCCTTGGGGGGGGCCAACAATGAGCAGTTCTTC. This codes for CASSYSLGGANNEQFF.

This clone appeared once. This chain joins TRBV9 and TRBJ1-5, with 7 bases that match TRBD1. Trimming removed 0 bases from V and 5 bases from J; junction bases left unmatched: 5. Germline V lookup: CDR1 SGDLS, CDR2 YYNGEE. This CDR3 is built from 15 residues. The CDR3 loop is CASSVGGGADQPQHF. CDR3 bases: TGTGCCAGCAGCGTAGGAGGGGGCGCTGATCAGCCCCAGCATTTT. Full variable domain (remainder filled in from reference TRBV9 and TRBJ1-5): DSGVTQTPKHLITATGQRVTLRCSPRSGDLSVYWYQQSLDQGLQFLIQYYNGEERAKGNILERFSAQQFPDLHSELNLSSLELGDSALYFCASSVGGGADQPQHFGDGTRLSIL.

Remarks on this clone: Mismatch with germline at one junction end may stem from a read error. The V call is TRBV3-1 (or the pseudogene TRBV3-2), the J call TRBJ2-2, with 10 positions matching TRBD2. This CDR3 comprises 20 residues. Per the germline V gene, CDR1 is LGHDT and CDR2 is YNNKEL (reference sequence). The CDR3 loop reads CASSQDLLTSGVWNPGELFF. CDR3 sequence (DNA): TGTGCCAGCAGCCAAGATCTCCTCACTAGCGGGGTATGGAACCCCGGGGAGCTGTTTTTT.

V gene TRBV12-5 combines with J gene TRBJ1-1, with a tentative D call TRBD1 (6 bases). This CDR3 is 15 amino acids long. The germline CDR1 and CDR2 sequences are LGHNT and FRNRAP. The V end lost 3 bases, the J end lost 1 base, and 12 bases lay between the germline ends. The CDR3 spells CASGFLRGENTEAFF. In nucleotides, the CDR3 is TGTGCTAGTGGTTTCCTGAGGGGGGAGAACACTGAAGCTTTCTTT.

V and J are TRBV7-6 and TRBJ1-5; the D is unclear. CDR1 is SGHVS, CDR2 FNYEAQ, per germline. The V and J ends lost 0 bases and 5 bases respectively, with 5 bases between them. CDR3 length: 13 amino acids. The CDR3 loop is CASSLAGDQPQHF. As DNA, the CDR3 is TGTGCCAGCAGCTTAGCAGGAGATCAGCCCCAGCATTTT.

The J gene is TRBJ2-1, the V gene TRBV7-9, with a weak D call TRBD1 (6 bases). This CDR3 contains 16 residues. V was cut by 2 bases and J by 7 bases, with 18 bases left in between. Germline V gene data show CDR1 as SEHNR and CDR2 as FQNEAQ (reference sequence). The CDR3 protein is CASSLQGHQKRNEQFF. CDR3 coding DNA: TGTGCCAGCAGCTTACAGGGACACCAAAAGAGGAATGAGCAGTTCTTC. The full variable domain, its missing parts supplied by reference TRBV7-9 and TRBJ2-1, is DTGVSQNPRHKITKRGQNVTFRCDPISEHNRLYWYRQTLGQGPEFLTYFQNEAQLEKSRLLSDRFSAERPKGSFSTLEIQRTEQGDSAMYLCASSLQGHQKRNEQFFGPGTRLTVL.